This TCR beta chain was observed in a study of identical twins. CDR3 length equals 15 residues. V lost 7 bases to trimming and J lost 3 bases; unmatched junction nucleotides: 6. Germline-derived CDR1 and CDR2 are SEHNR and FQNEAQ (reference sequence). Note on this clonotype: The target antigen is unknown.

A template switching step contributed a universal primer site, while unique molecular identifiers were present in the cDNA. TCRdb passed the 5' RACE reads through MiXCR, listing each CDR3 protein once. Of 460,000 or so distinct CDR3 sequences listed, 14% were seen once; the top ten hold 0.52%. Whole-study findings and limits: While abundant cord blood beta clonotypes carried fewer insertions, memory repertoires showed no such pattern. The study found that models underestimated out-of-frame TCR alpha sharing in monozygotic twins. Its conclusions, products of cross-sectional statistical analysis, did not come from following the same donors.

The sample was also reused in another study, on yellow fever vaccine responses in identical twins.

Specimen: CD4+ T cells sorted from blood. The TCR was taken from a woman aged 18-30 years in good health. V gene TRBV7-9 combines with J gene TRBJ2-1; TRBD2 agrees at 10 bases. CDR3 in amino acids: CASTYGTSDYNEQFF. For the CDR3, the DNA is TGTGCCAGCACATACGGGACTAGCGACTACAATGAGCAGTTCTTC.